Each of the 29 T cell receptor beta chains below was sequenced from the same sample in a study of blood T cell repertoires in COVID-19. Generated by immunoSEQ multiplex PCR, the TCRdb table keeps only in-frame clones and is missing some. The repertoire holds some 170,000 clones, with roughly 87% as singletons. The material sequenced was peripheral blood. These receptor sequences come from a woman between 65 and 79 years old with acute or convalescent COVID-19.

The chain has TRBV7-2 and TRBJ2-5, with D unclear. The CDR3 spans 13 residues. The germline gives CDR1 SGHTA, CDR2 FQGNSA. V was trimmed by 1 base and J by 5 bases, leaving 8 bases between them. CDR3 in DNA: TGTGCCAGCAGCTTAGTACAAACCGAGACCCAGTACTTC. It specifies CASSLVQTETQYF.

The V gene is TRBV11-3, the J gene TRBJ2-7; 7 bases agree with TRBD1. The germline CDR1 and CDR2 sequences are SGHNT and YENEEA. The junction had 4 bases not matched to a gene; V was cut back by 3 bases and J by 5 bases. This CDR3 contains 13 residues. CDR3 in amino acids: CASSLTGQHEQYF. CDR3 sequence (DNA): TGTGCCAGCAGCTTGACAGGGCAACACGAGCAGTACTTC.

CDR3: CASSLYPGQGDSPLHF. CDR3 in DNA: TGTGCCAGCAGCTTATACCCCGGACAGGGGGATTCACCCCTCCACTTT. This chain connects TRBV7-2 to TRBJ1-6; 10 positions agree with TRBD1. Germline trimming cut 2 bases from V and 8 bases from J; bases unmatched to any gene: 6. The CDR3 is 16 amino acids. Germline V gene sequence: CDR1 SGHTA, CDR2 FQGNSA.

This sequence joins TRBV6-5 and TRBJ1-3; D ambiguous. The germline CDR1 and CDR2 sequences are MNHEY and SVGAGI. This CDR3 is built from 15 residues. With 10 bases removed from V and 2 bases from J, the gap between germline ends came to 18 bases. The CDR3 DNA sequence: TGTGCCACGGCGCCTTCTTTAGCGACTGGAAACACCATATATTTT. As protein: CATAPSLATGNTIYF.

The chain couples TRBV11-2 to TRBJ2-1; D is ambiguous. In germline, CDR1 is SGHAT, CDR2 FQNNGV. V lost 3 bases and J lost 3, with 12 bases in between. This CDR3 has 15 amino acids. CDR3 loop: CASSFMSGDYNEQFF. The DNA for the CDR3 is TGTGCCAGCAGCTTCATGAGTGGAGACTACAATGAGCAGTTCTTC.

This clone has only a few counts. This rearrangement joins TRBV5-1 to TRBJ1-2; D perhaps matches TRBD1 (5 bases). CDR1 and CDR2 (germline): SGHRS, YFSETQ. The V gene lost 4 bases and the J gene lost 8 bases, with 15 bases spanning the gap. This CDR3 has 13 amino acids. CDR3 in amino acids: CASSPTGPRGYTF. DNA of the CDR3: TGCGCCAGCAGCCCTACAGGTCCGAGGGGCTACACCTTC.

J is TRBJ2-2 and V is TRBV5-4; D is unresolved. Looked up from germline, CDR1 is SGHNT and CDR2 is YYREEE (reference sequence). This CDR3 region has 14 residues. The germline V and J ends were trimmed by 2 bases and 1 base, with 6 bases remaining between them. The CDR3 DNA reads TGTGCCAGCAGCTTCCCAGGGAACACCGGGGAGCTGTTTTTT. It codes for CASSFPGNTGELFF.

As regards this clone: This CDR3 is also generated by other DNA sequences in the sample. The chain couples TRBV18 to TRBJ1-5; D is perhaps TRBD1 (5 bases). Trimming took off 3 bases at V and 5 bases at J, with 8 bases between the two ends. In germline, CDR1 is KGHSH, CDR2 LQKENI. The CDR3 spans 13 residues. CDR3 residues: CASSPGGDQPQHF. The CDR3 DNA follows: TGTGCCAGCTCACCGGGGGGAGATCAGCCCCAGCATTTT.

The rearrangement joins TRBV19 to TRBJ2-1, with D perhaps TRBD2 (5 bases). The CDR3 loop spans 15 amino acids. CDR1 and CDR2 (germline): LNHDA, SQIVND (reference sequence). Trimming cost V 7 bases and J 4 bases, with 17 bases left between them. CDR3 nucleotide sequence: TGTGCCAGTACGCTTCGCAGCGGCCCATACAATGAGCAGTTCTTC. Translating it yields CASTLRSGPYNEQFF.

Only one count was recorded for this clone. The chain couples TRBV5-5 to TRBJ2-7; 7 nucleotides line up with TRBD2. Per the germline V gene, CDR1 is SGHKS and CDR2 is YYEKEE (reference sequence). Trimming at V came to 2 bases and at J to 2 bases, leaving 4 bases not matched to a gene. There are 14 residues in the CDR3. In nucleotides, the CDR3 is TGTGCCAGCAGCTTAGGGACTACCCCCTACGAGCAGTACTTC. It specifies CASSLGTTPYEQYF.

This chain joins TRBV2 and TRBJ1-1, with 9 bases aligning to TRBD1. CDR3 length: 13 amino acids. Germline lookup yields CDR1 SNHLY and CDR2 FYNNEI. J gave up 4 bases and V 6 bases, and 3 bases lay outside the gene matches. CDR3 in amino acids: CASRATGGTEAFF. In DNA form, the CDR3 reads TGTGCCAGCAGGGCGACAGGGGGCACTGAAGCTTTCTTT. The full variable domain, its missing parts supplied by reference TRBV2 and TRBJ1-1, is EPEVTQTPSHQVTQMGQEVILRCVPISNHLYFYWYRQILGQKVEFLVSFYNNEISEKSEIFDDQFSVERPDGSNFTLKIRSTKLEDSAMYFCASRATGGTEAFFGQGTRLTVV.

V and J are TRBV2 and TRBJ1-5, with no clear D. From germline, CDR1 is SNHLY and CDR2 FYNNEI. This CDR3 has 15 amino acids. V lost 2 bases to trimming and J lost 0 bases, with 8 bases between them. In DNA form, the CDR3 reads TGTGCCAGCAGTGAACAGGCTAATAGCAATCAGCCCCAGCATTTT. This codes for CASSEQANSNQPQHF.

CDR3 in amino acids: CASSNDLLGDVLTF. CDR3 DNA sequence: TGTGCCAGCAGTAATGACCTGCTAGGAGACGTCCTGACTTTC. The gene calls are TRBV6-2 or TRBV6-3 and TRBJ2-6; D gene unclear. V lost 5 bases to trimming and J lost 11 bases, with 16 bases between them. Per the germline V gene, CDR1 is MNHEY and CDR2 is SVGEGT. This CDR3 contains 14 residues.

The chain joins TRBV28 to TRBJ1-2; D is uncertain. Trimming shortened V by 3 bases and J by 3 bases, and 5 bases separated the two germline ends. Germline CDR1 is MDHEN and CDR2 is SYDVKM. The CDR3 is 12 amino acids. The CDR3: CASSLEDYGYTF. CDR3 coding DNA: TGTGCCAGCAGTTTGGAGGACTATGGCTACACCTTC.

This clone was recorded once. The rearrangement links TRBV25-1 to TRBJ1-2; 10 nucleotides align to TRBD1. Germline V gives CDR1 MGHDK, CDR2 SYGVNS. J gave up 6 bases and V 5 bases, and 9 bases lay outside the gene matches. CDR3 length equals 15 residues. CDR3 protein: CASSLPGQGYDGYTF. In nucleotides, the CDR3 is TGTGCCAGCAGTTTACCGGGACAGGGGTACGATGGCTACACCTTC.

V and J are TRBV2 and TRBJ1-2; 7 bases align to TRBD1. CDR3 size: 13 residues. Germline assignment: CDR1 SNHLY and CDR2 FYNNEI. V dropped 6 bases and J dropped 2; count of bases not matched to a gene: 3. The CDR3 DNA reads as TGTGCCAGCAGCCCGGACAGGAACTATGGCTACACCTTC. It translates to CASSPDRNYGYTF. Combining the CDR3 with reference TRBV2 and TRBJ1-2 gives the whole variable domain EPEVTQTPSHQVTQMGQEVILRCVPISNHLYFYWYRQILGQKVEFLVSFYNNEISEKSEIFDDQFSVERPDGSNFTLKIRSTKLEDSAMYFCASSPDRNYGYTFGSGTRLTVV.

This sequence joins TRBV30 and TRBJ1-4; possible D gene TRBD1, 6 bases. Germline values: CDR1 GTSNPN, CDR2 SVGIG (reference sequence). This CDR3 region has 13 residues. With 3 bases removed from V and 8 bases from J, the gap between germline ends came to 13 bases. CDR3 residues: CAWSRDIGEKLFF. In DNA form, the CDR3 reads TGTGCCTGGAGCCGGGACATAGGCGAAAAACTGTTTTTT.

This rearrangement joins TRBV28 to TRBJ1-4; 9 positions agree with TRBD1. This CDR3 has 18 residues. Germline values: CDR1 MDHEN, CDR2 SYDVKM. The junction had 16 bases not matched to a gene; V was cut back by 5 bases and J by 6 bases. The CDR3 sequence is CASSPAGTGFPRDEKLFF. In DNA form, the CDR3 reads TGTGCCAGCAGTCCAGCCGGGACAGGGTTCCCTCGGGATGAAAAACTGTTTTTT.

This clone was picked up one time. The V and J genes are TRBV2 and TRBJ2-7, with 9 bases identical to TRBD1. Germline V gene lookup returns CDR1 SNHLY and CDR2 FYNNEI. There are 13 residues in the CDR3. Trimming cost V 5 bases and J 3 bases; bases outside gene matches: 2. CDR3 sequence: CASSKDRGYEQYF. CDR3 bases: TGTGCCAGCAGTAAGGACAGGGGCTACGAGCAGTACTTC.

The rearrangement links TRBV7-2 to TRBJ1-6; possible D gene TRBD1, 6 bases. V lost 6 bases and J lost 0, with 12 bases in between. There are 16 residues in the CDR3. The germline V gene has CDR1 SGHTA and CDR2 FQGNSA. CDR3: CASSTQGSSYNSPLHF. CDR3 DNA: TGTGCCAGCAGTACACAGGGAAGCTCCTATAATTCACCCCTCCACTTT.

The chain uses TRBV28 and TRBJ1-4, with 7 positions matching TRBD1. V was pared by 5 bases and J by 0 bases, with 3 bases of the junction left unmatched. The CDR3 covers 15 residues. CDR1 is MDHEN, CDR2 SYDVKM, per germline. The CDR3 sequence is CASSRTGATNEKLFF. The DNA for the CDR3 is TGTGCCAGCAGTAGAACAGGGGCAACTAATGAAAAACTGTTTTTT.

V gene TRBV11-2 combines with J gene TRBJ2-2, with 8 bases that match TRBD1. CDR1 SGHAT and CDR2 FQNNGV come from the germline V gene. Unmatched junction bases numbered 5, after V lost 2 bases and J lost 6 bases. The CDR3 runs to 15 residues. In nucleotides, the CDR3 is TGTGCCAGCAGCTTATACAGGGGGGCGGCCGGGGAGCTGTTTTTT. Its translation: CASSLYRGAAGELFF.

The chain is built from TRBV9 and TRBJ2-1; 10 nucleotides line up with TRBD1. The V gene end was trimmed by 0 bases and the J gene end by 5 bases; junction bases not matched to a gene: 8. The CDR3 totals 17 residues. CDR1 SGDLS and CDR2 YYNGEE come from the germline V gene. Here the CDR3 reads CASSVALTGGADNEQFF. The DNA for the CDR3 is TGTGCCAGCAGCGTAGCCCTGACAGGGGGCGCCGACAATGAGCAGTTCTTC.

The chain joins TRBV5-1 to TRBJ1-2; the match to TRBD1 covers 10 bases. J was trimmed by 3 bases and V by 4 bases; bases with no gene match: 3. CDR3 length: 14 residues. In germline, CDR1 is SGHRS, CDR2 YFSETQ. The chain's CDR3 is CASSPGQGDYGYTF. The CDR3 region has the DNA TGCGCCAGCAGCCCTGGACAGGGGGACTATGGCTACACCTTC.

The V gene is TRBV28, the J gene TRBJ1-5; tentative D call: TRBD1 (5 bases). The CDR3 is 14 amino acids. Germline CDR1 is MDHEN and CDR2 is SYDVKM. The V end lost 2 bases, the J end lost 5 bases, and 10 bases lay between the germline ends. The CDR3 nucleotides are TGTGCCAGCAGTTTAAGGGCAGGGTATCAGCCCCAGCATTTT. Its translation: CASSLRAGYQPQHF.

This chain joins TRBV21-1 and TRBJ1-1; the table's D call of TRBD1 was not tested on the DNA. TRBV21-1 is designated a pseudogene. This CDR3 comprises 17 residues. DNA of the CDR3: TGTGCCAGCAGCAAAAGAAGTACCACAGGCAATGCAACTGAAGCTTTCTTT. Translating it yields CASSKRSTTGNATEAFF.

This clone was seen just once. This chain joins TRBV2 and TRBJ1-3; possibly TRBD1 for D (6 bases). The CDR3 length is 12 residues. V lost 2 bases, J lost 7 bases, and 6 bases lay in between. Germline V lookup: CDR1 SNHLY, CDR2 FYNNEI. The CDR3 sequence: CASSEQGNTIYF. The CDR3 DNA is TGTGCCAGCAGTGAACAGGGGAACACCATATATTTT.

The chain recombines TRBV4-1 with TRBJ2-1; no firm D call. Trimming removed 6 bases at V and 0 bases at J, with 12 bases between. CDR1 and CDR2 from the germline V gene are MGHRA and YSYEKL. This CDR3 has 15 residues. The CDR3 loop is CASSETLSSYNEQFF. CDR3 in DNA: TGCGCCAGCAGTGAAACCCTAAGCTCCTACAATGAGCAGTTCTTC.

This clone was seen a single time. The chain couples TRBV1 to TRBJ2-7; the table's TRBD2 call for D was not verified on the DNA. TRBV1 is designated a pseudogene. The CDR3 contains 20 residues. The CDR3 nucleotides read TGCACCAGCAGCCAAACAGTATCCGGGACTAGCGGGGGTAGCTCCTACGAGCAGTACTTC. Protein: CTSSQTVSGTSGGSSYEQYF.